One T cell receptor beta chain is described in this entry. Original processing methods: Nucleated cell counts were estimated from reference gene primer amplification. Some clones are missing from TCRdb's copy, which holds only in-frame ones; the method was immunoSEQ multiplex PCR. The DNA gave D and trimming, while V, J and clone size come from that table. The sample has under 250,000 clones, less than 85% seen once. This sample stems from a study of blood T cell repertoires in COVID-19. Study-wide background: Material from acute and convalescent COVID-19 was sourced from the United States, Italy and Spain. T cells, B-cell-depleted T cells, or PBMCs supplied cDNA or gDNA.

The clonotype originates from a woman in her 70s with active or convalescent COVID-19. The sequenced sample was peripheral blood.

Here the CDR3 reads CASSYRPWDSPEAFF. As DNA, the CDR3 is TGTGCCAGCAGTTACCGACCCTGGGACAGTCCCGAAGCTTTCTTT. This chain links TRBV6-2 or TRBV6-3 with TRBJ1-1; 7 bases match TRBD1. The CDR3 is made up of 15 amino acids. Per germline, CDR1 MNHEY and CDR2 SVGEGT. After removal of 2 bases from V and 8 bases from J, the junction contained 11 bases not matched to a gene.